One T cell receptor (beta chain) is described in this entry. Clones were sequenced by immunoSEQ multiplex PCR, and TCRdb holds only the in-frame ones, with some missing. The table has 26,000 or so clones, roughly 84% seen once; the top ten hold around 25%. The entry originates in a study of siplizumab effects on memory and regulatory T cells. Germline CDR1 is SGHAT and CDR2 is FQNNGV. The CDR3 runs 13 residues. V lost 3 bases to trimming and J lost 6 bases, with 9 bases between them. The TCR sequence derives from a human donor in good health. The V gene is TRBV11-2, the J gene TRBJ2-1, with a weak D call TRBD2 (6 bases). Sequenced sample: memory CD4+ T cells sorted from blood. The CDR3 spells CASSFREFNEQFF. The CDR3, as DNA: TGTGCCAGCAGCTTCCGGGAGTTCAATGAGCAGTTCTTC.